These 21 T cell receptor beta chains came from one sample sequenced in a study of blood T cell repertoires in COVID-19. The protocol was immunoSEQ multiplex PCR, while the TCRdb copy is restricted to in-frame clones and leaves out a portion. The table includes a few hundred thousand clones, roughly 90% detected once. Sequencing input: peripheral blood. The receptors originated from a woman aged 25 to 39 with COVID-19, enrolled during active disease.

CDR3 residues: CSASNRISLGLDFNEQFF. CDR3 nucleotides: TGCAGTGCTAGTAATAGAATATCCTTGGGACTAGATTTCAATGAGCAGTTCTTC. V and J are TRBV20-1 and TRBJ2-1; 8 bases agree with TRBD2. The CDR3 has 18 amino acids. Per germline, CDR1 DFQATT and CDR2 SNEGSKA (reference sequence). After removal of 3 bases from V and 6 bases from J, the junction contained 19 bases not matched to a gene.

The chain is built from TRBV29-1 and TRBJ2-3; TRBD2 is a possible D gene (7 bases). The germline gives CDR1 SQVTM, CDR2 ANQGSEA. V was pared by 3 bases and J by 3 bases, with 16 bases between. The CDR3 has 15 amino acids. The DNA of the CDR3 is TGCAGCGTTGATGTAAGGGGGAGGGGTACAGATACGCAGTATTTT. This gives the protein CSVDVRGRGTDTQYF.

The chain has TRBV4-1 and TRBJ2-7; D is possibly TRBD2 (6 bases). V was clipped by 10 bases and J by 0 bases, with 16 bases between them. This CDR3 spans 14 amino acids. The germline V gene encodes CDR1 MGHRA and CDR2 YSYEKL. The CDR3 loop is CAIPDRGSSYEQYF. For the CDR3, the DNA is TGCGCCATTCCAGATCGGGGGAGCTCCTACGAGCAGTACTTC.

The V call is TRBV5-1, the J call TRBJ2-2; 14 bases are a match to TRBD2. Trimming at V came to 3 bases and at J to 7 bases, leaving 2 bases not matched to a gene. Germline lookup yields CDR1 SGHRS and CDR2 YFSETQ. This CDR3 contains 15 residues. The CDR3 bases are TGCGCCAGCAGCTCGACTAGCGGGAGGGGCGGGGAGCTGTTTTTT. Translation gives CASSSTSGRGGELFF.

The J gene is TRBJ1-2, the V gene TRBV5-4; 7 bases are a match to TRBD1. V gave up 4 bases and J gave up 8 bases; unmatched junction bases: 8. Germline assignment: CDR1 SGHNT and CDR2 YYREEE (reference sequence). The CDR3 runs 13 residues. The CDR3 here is CASSRGQAPGYTF. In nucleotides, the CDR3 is TGTGCCAGCAGCCGCGGACAGGCGCCAGGCTACACCTTC.

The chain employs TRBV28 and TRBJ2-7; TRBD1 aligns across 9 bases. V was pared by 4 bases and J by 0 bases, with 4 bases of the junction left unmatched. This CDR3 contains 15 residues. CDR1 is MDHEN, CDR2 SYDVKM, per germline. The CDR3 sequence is CASSWQDRGSYEQYF. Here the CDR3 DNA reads TGTGCCAGCAGTTGGCAGGACAGGGGCTCCTACGAGCAGTACTTC. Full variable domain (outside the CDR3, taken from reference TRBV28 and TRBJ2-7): DVKVTQSSRYLVKRTGEKVFLECVQDMDHENMFWYRQDPGLGLRLIYFSYDVKMKEKGDIPEGYSVSREKKERFSLILESASTNQTSMYLCASSWQDRGSYEQYFGPGTRLTVT.

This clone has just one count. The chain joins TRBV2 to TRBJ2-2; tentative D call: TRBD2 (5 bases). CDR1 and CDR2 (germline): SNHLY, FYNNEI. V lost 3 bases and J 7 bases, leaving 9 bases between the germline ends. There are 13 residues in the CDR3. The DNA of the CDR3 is TGTGCCAGCAGTGATCGGGGATTCGGGGAGCTGTTTTTT. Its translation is CASSDRGFGELFF.

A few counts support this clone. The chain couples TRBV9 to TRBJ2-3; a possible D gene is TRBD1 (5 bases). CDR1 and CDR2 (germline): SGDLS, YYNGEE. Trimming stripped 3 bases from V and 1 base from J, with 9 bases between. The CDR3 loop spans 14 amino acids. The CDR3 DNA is TGTGCCAGCAGCGCGACAGAAGGCACAGATACGCAGTATTTT. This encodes CASSATEGTDTQYF.

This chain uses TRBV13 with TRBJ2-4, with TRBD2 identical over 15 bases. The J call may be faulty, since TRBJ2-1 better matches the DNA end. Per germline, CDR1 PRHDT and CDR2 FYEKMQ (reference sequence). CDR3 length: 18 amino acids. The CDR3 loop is CASSQGLAGGFLYNEQFF. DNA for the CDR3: TGTGCCAGCAGCCAGGGACTAGCGGGAGGTTTTCTCTACAATGAGCAGTTCTTC.

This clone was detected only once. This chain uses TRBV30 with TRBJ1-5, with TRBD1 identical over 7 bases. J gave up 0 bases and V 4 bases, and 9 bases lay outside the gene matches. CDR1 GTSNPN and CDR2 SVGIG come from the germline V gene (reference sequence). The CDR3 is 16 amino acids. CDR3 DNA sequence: TGTGCCTGGAAAAGATCGGGACAGTATAGCAATCAGCCCCAGCATTTT. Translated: CAWKRSGQYSNQPQHF.

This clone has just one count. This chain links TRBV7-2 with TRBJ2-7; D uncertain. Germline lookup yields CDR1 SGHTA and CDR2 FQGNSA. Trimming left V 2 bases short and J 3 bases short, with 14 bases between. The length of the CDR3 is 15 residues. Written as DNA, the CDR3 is TGTGCCAGCAGCTTAATATTTGGGCCTGGCTACGAGCAGTACTTC. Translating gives CASSLIFGPGYEQYF. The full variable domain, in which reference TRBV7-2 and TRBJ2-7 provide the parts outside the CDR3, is GAGVSQSPSNKVTEKGKDVELRCDPISGHTALYWYRQSLGQGLEFLIYFQGNSAPDKSGLPSDRFSAERTGGSVSTLTIQRTQQEDSAVYLCASSLIFGPGYEQYFGPGTRLTVT.

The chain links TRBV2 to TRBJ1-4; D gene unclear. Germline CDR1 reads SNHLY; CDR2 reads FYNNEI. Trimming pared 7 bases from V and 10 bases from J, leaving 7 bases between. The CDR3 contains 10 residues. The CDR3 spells CASKGGKLFF. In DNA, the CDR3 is TGTGCCAGCAAAGGCGGAAAACTGTTTTTT.

The CDR3 region has the DNA TGCGCCAGCAGCTCCTCGGGACAGTCCTCCGCCTACGAGCAGTACTTC. It specifies CASSSSGQSSAYEQYF. This chain joins TRBV5-1 and TRBJ2-7; TRBD1 aligns across 7 bases. In germline, CDR1 is SGHRS, CDR2 YFSETQ. The CDR3 has 16 residues. V lost 3 bases to trimming and J lost 2 bases; unmatched junction nucleotides: 11.

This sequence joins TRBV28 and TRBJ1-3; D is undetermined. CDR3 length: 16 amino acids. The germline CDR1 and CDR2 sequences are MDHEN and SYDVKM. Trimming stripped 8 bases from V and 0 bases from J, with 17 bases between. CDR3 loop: CASRSGGGYSGNTIYF. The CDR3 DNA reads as TGTGCCAGCCGCTCAGGAGGCGGATACTCTGGAAACACCATATATTTT.

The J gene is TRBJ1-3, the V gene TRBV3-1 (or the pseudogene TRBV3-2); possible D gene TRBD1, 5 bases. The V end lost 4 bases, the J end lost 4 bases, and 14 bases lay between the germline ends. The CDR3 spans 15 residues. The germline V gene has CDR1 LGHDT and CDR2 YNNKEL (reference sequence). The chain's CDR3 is CASSLRQGFGNTIYF. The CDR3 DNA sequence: TGTGCCAGCAGCCTTCGCCAGGGTTTCGGAAACACCATATATTTT.

CDR3 protein: CASRFSGRNYGYTF. The CDR3 nucleotides are TGTGCCAGCAGATTCTCCGGGAGGAACTATGGCTACACCTTC. The rearrangement joins TRBV6-5 to TRBJ1-2; D is uncertain. Deletions cut 6 bases from V and 2 bases from J, with 13 bases between. The CDR3 has 14 residues. CDR1 is MNHEY, CDR2 SVGAGI, per germline.

CDR3 sequence: CASSVVASGAETQYF. The CDR3 nucleotides are TGTGCCAGCAGCGTAGTAGCGAGTGGAGCTGAGACCCAGTACTTC. The chain couples TRBV9 to TRBJ2-5; tentative D call: TRBD2 (5 bases). The CDR3 sequence is 15 residues long. The germline V and J ends were trimmed by 0 bases and 5 bases, with 14 bases remaining between them. Germline CDR1 SGDLS, CDR2 YYNGEE.

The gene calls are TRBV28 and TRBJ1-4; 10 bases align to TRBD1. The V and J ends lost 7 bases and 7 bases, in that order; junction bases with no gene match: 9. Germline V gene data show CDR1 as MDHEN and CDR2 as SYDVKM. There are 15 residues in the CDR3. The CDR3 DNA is TGTGCCAGCACGCAGACAGGGGGCGGAGGTGAAAAACTGTTTTTT. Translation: CASTQTGGGGEKLFF.

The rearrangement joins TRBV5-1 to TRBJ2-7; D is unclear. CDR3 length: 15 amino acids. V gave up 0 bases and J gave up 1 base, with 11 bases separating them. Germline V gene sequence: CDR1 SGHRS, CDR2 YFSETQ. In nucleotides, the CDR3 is TGCGCCAGCAGCTTGGGGGTCGTAGCATCCTACGAGCAGTACTTC. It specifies CASSLGVVASYEQYF.

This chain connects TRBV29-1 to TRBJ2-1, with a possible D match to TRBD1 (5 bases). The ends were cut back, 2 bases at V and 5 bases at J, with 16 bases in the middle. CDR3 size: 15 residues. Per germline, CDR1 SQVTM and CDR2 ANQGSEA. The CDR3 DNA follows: TGCAGCGTTGAATCCGCGACAGTTGTTAACAATGAGCAGTTCTTC. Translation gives CSVESATVVNNEQFF.

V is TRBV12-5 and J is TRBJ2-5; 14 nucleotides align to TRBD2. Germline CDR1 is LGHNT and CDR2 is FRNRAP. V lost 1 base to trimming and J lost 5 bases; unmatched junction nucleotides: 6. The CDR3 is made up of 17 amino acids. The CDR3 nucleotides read TGTGCTAGTGGTTTGGAGACTAGCGGGAGGGCCCGGGAGACCCAGTACTTC. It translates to CASGLETSGRARETQYF.